Listed below are T cell receptor beta chains from one sample, sequenced in a study of blood T cell repertoires in COVID-19. The table came from immunoSEQ multiplex PCR; TCRdb's copy has only in-frame clones and leaves some out. The table lists a few hundred thousand clones, more than 65% of them singletons, with about 3.5% in the top ten. Sequencing used PBMCs or T cells enriched from blood (not recorded which). The source is a man over 45 who had recovered from COVID-19. The CDR3 runs from the conserved cysteine through the conserved F or W. The D gene is left open where the match is weak. Clone size is given for some rows only: seen once, a few or many times, or a class if the clone is expanded.

size: -; D: -; J: TRBJ1-1; V: TRBV10-2; CDR3: CATGPKRGTEAFF; DNA: TGCGCCACAGGGCCTAAAAGGGGGACGGAAGCTTTCTTT
size: -; D: TRBD2; J: TRBJ2-3; V: TRBV7-2; CDR3: CASGSGSNLGTQYF; DNA: TGTGCCAGCGGTAGCGGGAGTAATCTGGGAACGCAGTATTTT
size: -; D: TRBD2; J: TRBJ2-7; V: TRBV11-2; CDR3: CVSSPVGFSGRAGEQYF; DNA: TGTGTCAGCAGCCCGGTGGGTTTTAGCGGGAGGGCAGGAGAGCAGTACTTC
size: -; D: -; J: TRBJ2-1; V: TRBV21-1; CDR3: CASTTLPMTSGSNEGEQFF; DNA: TGTGCCAGCACCACCCTTCCCATGACTAGCGGGAGTAACGAGGGTGAGCAGTTCTTC
size: -; D: -; J: TRBJ1-4; V: TRBV5-1; CDR3: CASSLGPELFF; DNA: TGCGCCAGCAGCTTGGGGCCTGAACTGTTTTTT
size: few; D: -; J: TRBJ2-2; V: TRBV14; CDR3: CASSPLGPPTGELFF; DNA: TGTGCCAGCAGCCCGCTAGGCCCTCCCACCGGGGAGCTGTTTTTT
size: -; D: -; J: TRBJ2-1; V: TRBV20-1; CDR3: CSASNLAEGSYNEQFF; DNA: TGCAGTGCAAGTAACCTGGCGGAGGGCTCCTACAATGAGCAGTTCTTC
size: -; D: -; J: TRBJ2-3; V: TRBV3-1/TRBV3-2; CDR3: CASSLDKGFRPTDTQYF; DNA: TGTGCCAGCAGCCTGGACAAGGGCTTCCGCCCCACAGATACGCAGTATTTT
size: few; D: TRBD1; J: TRBJ1-1; V: TRBV5-1; CDR3: CASSPGQGATTEAFF; DNA: TGCGCCAGCAGCCCCGGACAGGGGGCGACGACTGAAGCTTTCTTT
size: -; D: -; J: TRBJ2-3; V: TRBV19; CDR3: CASCKQDTDTQYF; DNA: TGTGCCAGTTGTAAACAGGACACAGATACGCAGTATTTT
size: -; D: TRBD1; J: TRBJ2-2; V: TRBV11-2; CDR3: CASSPTTGGAGGELFF; DNA: TGTGCCAGCAGCCCCACGACAGGGGGCGCGGGCGGGGAGCTGTTTTTT
size: -; D: -; J: TRBJ1-4; V: TRBV4-1; CDR3: CASSQDGSLGAYEKLFF; DNA: TGCGCCAGCAGCCAAGATGGATCCTTGGGGGCTTATGAAAAACTGTTTTTT
size: -; D: TRBD2; J: TRBJ2-1; V: TRBV4-2; CDR3: CASSQETVGLAGFEQFF; DNA: TGTGCCAGCAGCCAAGAGACGGTAGGACTAGCGGGATTTGAGCAGTTCTTC
size: -; D: -; J: TRBJ1-1; V: TRBV5-6; CDR3: CASSSYPLEAFF; DNA: TGTGCCAGCAGCTCCTATCCCCTGGAAGCTTTCTTT
size: once; D: TRBD2; J: TRBJ2-2; V: TRBV7-9; CDR3: CASLPGLDPTGELFF; DNA: TGTGCCAGTCTCCCCGGACTAGACCCGACCGGGGAGCTGTTTTTT
size: -; D: TRBD2; J: TRBJ2-7; V: TRBV6-2/TRBV6-3; CDR3: CASSYDGLAYSYEQYF; DNA: TGTGCCAGCAGTTACGACGGACTAGCATACTCCTACGAGCAGTACTTC
size: -; D: -; J: TRBJ2-7; V: TRBV7-8; CDR3: CASSKSSDAGFEQYF; DNA: TGTGCCAGCAGCAAGTCCTCCGATGCAGGGTTCGAGCAGTACTTC
size: -; D: TRBD1; J: TRBJ1-5; V: TRBV6-5; CDR3: CASRSSGQGGQPQHF; DNA: TGTGCCAGCAGATCATCGGGACAGGGGGGACAGCCCCAGCATTTT
size: -; D: -; J: TRBJ2-3; V: TRBV5-1; CDR3: CASSLNEGRTQYF; DNA: TGCGCCAGCAGCTTGAACGAGGGTCGTACGCAGTATTTT
size: once; D: TRBD2; J: TRBJ2-2; V: TRBV18; CDR3: CASSPPVAGDTGELFF; DNA: TGTGCCAGCTCACCACCTGTCGCGGGAGACACCGGGGAGCTGTTTTTT
size: -; D: TRBD1; J: TRBJ1-4; V: TRBV6-1; CDR3: CASSDRDSQNEKLFF; DNA: TGTGCCAGCAGTGACCGGGACAGTCAGAATGAAAAACTGTTTTTT
size: -; D: -; J: TRBJ1-2; V: TRBV19; CDR3: CASSIPWRLDEGYGYTF; DNA: TGTGCCAGTAGTATCCCCTGGAGACTGGACGAGGGCTATGGCTACACCTTC
size: -; D: -; J: TRBJ2-1; V: TRBV7-3; CDR3: CASSLTGGGLNEQFF; DNA: TGTGCCAGCAGCTTAACAGGGGGAGGGCTCAATGAGCAGTTCTTC
size: -; D: -; J: TRBJ1-1; V: TRBV4-3; CDR3: CASSPRVRTEAFF; DNA: TGCGCCAGCAGCCCCCGAGTGCGGACTGAAGCTTTCTTT
size: -; D: -; J: TRBJ1-1; V: TRBV2; CDR3: CASSAGRGTEAFF; DNA: TGTGCCAGCAGTGCTGGCAGGGGAACTGAAGCTTTCTTT
size: once; D: TRBD1; J: TRBJ1-5; V: TRBV6-5; CDR3: CASSFTGGSNQPQHF; DNA: TGTGCCAGCAGTTTTACAGGGGGGAGCAATCAGCCCCAGCATTTT
size: -; D: -; J: TRBJ1-1; V: TRBV4-1; CDR3: CASSPGWGETEAFF; DNA: TGCGCCAGCAGCCCAGGGTGGGGTGAGACTGAAGCTTTCTTT
size: -; D: -; J: TRBJ1-5; V: TRBV27; CDR3: CASSLSLSNQPQHF; DNA: TGTGCCAGCAGTTTATCCCTTAGCAATCAGCCCCAGCATTTT
size: -; D: -; J: TRBJ1-4; V: TRBV9; CDR3: CASSPRSGTTNEKLFF; DNA: TGTGCCAGCAGCCCCCGTTCAGGGACAACTAATGAAAAACTGTTTTTT
size: -; D: TRBD2; J: TRBJ2-7; V: TRBV7-9; CDR3: CASSQLTSGNSYEQYF; DNA: TGTGCCAGCAGCCAGTTGACTAGCGGAAACTCCTACGAGCAGTACTTC
size: -; D: -; J: TRBJ2-7; V: TRBV28; CDR3: CASSFLSQGKDEQYF; DNA: TGTGCCAGCAGTTTTCTGTCACAGGGAAAAGACGAGCAGTACTTC
size: -; D: -; J: TRBJ1-3; V: TRBV10-3; CDR3: CAISVDGGSGNTIYF; DNA: TGTGCCATCAGCGTCGACGGGGGCTCTGGAAACACCATATATTTT
size: -; D: -; J: TRBJ1-6; V: TRBV5-5; CDR3: CASSLGGTLNSPLHF; DNA: TGTGCCAGCAGCTTGGGTGGGACACTAAATTCACCCCTCCACTTT
size: -; D: -; J: TRBJ2-5; V: TRBV9; CDR3: CASSATALAIPQYF; DNA: TGTGCCAGCAGCGCGACCGCGCTAGCGATCCCCCAGTACTTC
size: -; D: -; J: TRBJ1-1; V: TRBV28; CDR3: CASSLGGWENTEAFF; DNA: TGTGCCAGCAGTTTGGGAGGGTGGGAGAACACTGAAGCTTTCTTT
size: -; D: -; J: TRBJ1-5; V: TRBV7-9; CDR3: CASSLESSQGPQHF; DNA: TGTGCCAGCAGCTTAGAGTCCAGCCAGGGGCCCCAGCATTTT
size: -; D: TRBD2; J: TRBJ2-5; V: TRBV10-3; CDR3: CAISGGGPSETQYF; DNA: TGTGCCATCAGTGGGGGAGGGCCCTCAGAGACCCAGTACTTC
size: -; D: -; J: TRBJ2-3; V: TRBV14; CDR3: CASSQGLGDTQYF; DNA: TGTGCCAGCAGCCAAGGTCTCGGGGATACGCAGTATTTT
size: -; D: -; J: TRBJ2-7; V: TRBV3-1/TRBV3-2; CDR3: CASSQSFRRGSYEQYF; DNA: TGTGCCAGCAGCCAATCGTTCCGACGGGGTTCCTACGAGCAGTACTTC
size: -; D: TRBD2; J: TRBJ2-5; V: TRBV12-5; CDR3: CASGLGTGLEIETQYF; DNA: TGTGCTAGTGGTTTGGGGACGGGACTAGAAATTGAGACCCAGTACTTC
size: -; D: -; J: TRBJ2-7; V: TRBV4-1; CDR3: CASSLQGLRGQYF; DNA: TGCGCCAGCAGCCTACAGGGACTACGGGGGCAGTACTTC